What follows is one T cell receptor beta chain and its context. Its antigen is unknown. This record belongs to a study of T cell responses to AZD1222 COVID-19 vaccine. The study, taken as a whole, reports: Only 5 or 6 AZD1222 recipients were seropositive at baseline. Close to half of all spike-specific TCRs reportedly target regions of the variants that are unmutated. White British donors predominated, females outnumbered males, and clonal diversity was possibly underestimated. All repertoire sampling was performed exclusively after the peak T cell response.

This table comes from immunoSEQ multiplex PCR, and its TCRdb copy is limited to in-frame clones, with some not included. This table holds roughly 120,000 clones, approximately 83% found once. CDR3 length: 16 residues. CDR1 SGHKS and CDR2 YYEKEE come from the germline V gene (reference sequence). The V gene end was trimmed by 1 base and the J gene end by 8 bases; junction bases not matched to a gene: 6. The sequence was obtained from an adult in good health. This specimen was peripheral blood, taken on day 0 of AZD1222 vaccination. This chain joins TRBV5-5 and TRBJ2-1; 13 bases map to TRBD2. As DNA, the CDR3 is TGTGCCAGCAGCTTGACCGGGACTAGCGGGATCTATGAGCAGTTCTTC. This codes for CASSLTGTSGIYEQFF.